Here is one TCR beta chain with its context. A single base separates this from a much larger clone, so it may be a read error. This entry comes from a study of molecular identifiers for immune sequencing clone quantification. TCRdb reanalysed the PCR reads using MiXCR and keeps one entry per CDR3 protein. The sample records 68,000 or so distinct CDR3 sequences, roughly 17% being singletons. The CDR3 has 12 residues. Germline CDR1 and CDR2: LNHDA and SQIVND (reference sequence). Sequenced: naive CD8+ T cells from blood, with Jurkat cell RNA spiked in. As for subset: FACS-sorted CD8+CD4-CCR7+CD45RA+ naive T cells. This receptor was taken from a human donor in good health. Some libraries in this study had Jurkat cell RNA spiked in. V usage is TRBV19 and J usage is TRBJ1-1, with D uncertain. The CDR3 DNA follows: TGTGTCAGCTGCAGGTCGAACACTGAAGCTTTCTTT. Translating gives CVSCRSNTEAFF. Full variable domain (rest looked up from reference TRBV19 and TRBJ1-1): DGGITQSPKYLFRKEGQNVTLSCEQNLNHDAMYWYRQDPGQGLRLIYYSQIVNDFQKGDIAEGYSVSREKKESFPLTVTSAQKNPTAFYLCVSCRSNTEAFFGQGTRLTVV.